The clone carrying this T cell receptor beta chain was counted many times. What it recognizes is unknown. Healthy Caucasian individuals from Russia aged roughly 6 to 90 served as donors. This sample was included in a study of blood T cells in healthy people across ages. The second PCR ran roughly 6 to 11 cycles with a sample-barcoded 5' primer and J-beta primers. Using its own MiXCR run on the 5' RACE reads, TCRdb lists one record per CDR3 protein. The sample comprises about 1.6 million distinct CDR3 sequences, roughly a third of which are singletons, and 10% to 12% rests with the top ten. Trimming removed 1 base from V and 3 bases from J, with 10 bases in between. CDR1 is MGHRA and CDR2 is YSYEKL in the germline V gene. The CDR3 totals 14 residues. Whole-study findings and limits: Per million T cells, the diversity of TCR beta decreased roughly linearly as age advanced.

The V call is TRBV4-1, the J call TRBJ2-7; D gene unclear. The sample consisted of blood. This TCR was recovered from a woman in her 30s in good health. DNA for the CDR3: TGCGCCAGCAGCCAAGTCATAGACATCTACGAGCAGTACTTC. Translating it yields CASSQVIDIYEQYF.